The 18 T cell receptor beta chains below all came from one sample that was sequenced in a study of shared clonotypes between healthy human individuals. Only in-frame clones appear in the TCRdb table, and some are missing; sequencing was by immunoSEQ multiplex PCR. The sample has around 2,000,000 clones, about 94% seen once. CD45RO-negative, CCR7-selected cells formed the naive CD8 fraction, which excluded terminally differentiated effector memory CD45RA+ cells. The sequencing sample was made of naive CD8+ T cells sorted from blood. These receptors were collected from a man between 18 and 29 years old in good health.

The chain links TRBV7-6 to TRBJ2-1; 7 nucleotides agree with TRBD1. This CDR3 is built from 13 residues. J lost 5 bases, V lost 4 bases, and 2 bases had no gene match. Per germline, CDR1 SGHVS and CDR2 FNYEAQ. CDR3 bases: TGTGCCAGCAGCTCGACAGGGAACAATGAGCAGTTCTTC. Amino acids: CASSSTGNNEQFF.

This chain connects TRBV9 to TRBJ2-3; 9 positions match TRBD2. Germline lookup yields CDR1 SGDLS and CDR2 YYNGEE. The junction had 8 bases not matched to a gene; V was cut back by 5 bases and J by 4 bases. CDR3 size: 15 residues. The CDR3 nucleotides are TGTGCCAGCAGTGGTAGCGGGGGTCGGCCAGATACGCAGTATTTT. Its protein is CASSGSGGRPDTQYF. The variable domain in full, completed from reference TRBV9 and TRBJ2-3, reads DSGVTQTPKHLITATGQRVTLRCSPRSGDLSVYWYQQSLDQGLQFLIQYYNGEERAKGNILERFSAQQFPDLHSELNLSSLELGDSALYFCASSGSGGRPDTQYFGPGTRLTVL.

This clone has more than one count but fewer than ten. This rearrangement joins TRBV10-3 to TRBJ1-1; D ambiguous. The V end was cut by 4 bases, the J end by 6 bases, with 9 bases between. CDR3 length equals 12 residues. CDR1 is ENHRY and CDR2 is SYGVKD in the germline V gene. CDR3 residues: CAISGDGAEAFF. DNA for the CDR3: TGTGCCATCAGTGGGGATGGGGCTGAAGCTTTCTTT.

The gene calls are TRBV7-8 and TRBJ1-2; D not certain. The V gene's germline CDR1 is SGHVS and CDR2 FQNEAQ. The CDR3 runs 12 residues. V shed 1 base and J shed 8 bases, with 8 bases lying between them. Here the CDR3 reads CASSLGDGGYTF. CDR3 nucleotide sequence: TGTGCCAGCAGCTTAGGGGATGGCGGCTACACCTTC.

The chain links TRBV2 to TRBJ2-3; 7 nucleotides line up with TRBD2. The CDR3 consists of 14 residues. J was trimmed by 3 bases and V by 3 bases; bases with no gene match: 3. CDR1 and CDR2 from the germline V gene are SNHLY and FYNNEI. CDR3 bases: TGTGCCAGCAGTGACGCTAGCGGTACAGATACGCAGTATTTT. Amino acid sequence: CASSDASGTDTQYF.

This clone was detected a few times. This sequence joins TRBV5-1 and TRBJ1-3, with a tentative D call TRBD1 (5 bases). Between the trimmed V and J ends, which lost 1 base and 3 bases, there was a span of 17 bases. The CDR3 has 17 residues. Germline values: CDR1 SGHRS, CDR2 YFSETQ. This chain's CDR3 is CASSLTFTGTIGNTIYF. CDR3 DNA sequence: TGCGCCAGCAGCTTGACTTTTACAGGAACAATTGGAAACACCATATATTTT.

The chain combines TRBV4-3 with TRBJ2-5; 7 nucleotides agree with TRBD1. CDR1 is LGHNA and CDR2 is YSLEER in the germline V gene. J gave up 4 bases and V 0 bases, and 5 bases lay outside the gene matches. The CDR3 is 15 residues long. CDR3 coding DNA: TGCGCCAGCAGCCAAGATTCTCCAGGGGGAGAGACCCAGTACTTC. It specifies CASSQDSPGGETQYF.

The chain is built from TRBV4-1 and TRBJ2-2; unclear D gene. CDR3 length: 17 amino acids. Germline values: CDR1 MGHRA, CDR2 YSYEKL. V was shortened by 0 bases and J by 0 bases, with 11 bases between the two germline ends. In DNA form, the CDR3 reads TGCGCCAGCAGCCAAGATATTCCGGAATCGAACACCGGGGAGCTGTTTTTT. The encoded protein is CASSQDIPESNTGELFF.

The CDR3 loop is CASSNPGSVSGNTIYF. In nucleotides, the CDR3 is TGTGCCAGCAGCAACCCAGGTTCTGTCTCTGGAAACACCATATATTTT. The chain carries TRBV7-9 and TRBJ1-3; D is undetermined. In germline, CDR1 is SEHNR, CDR2 FQNEAQ (reference sequence). There are 16 residues in the CDR3. The ends were cut back, 5 bases at V and 0 bases at J, with 14 bases in the middle. Based on the CDR3 plus reference TRBV7-9 and TRBJ1-3, the full variable domain is DTGVSQNPRHKITKRGQNVTFRCDPISEHNRLYWYRQTLGQGPEFLTYFQNEAQLEKSRLLSDRFSAERPKGSFSTLEIQRTEQGDSAMYLCASSNPGSVSGNTIYFGEGSWLTVV.

The chain carries TRBV10-2 and TRBJ2-7, with D perhaps TRBD1 (6 bases). Germline assignment: CDR1 WSHSY and CDR2 SAAADI. V was trimmed by 6 bases and J by 6 bases, leaving 12 bases between them. This CDR3 has 12 amino acids. CDR3 sequence: CASRLTGSEQYF. The CDR3, as DNA: TGCGCCAGCAGGCTGACAGGTTCCGAGCAGTACTTC.

V gene TRBV5-6 combines with J gene TRBJ2-3; 9 bases match TRBD1. The germline V gene encodes CDR1 SGHDT and CDR2 YYEEEE. The length of the CDR3 is 17 residues. With V trimmed by 4 bases and J by 5 bases, 14 bases remained unmatched. The CDR3 here is CASSPLVGTGMVDTQYF. Here the CDR3 DNA reads TGTGCCAGCAGCCCCCTCGTGGGGACAGGGATGGTAGATACGCAGTATTTT.

This clone has a single count. This same CDR3 is encoded by further DNA sequences in the sample. The chain links TRBV13 to TRBJ2-7, with TRBD1 matching 7 bases. There are 14 residues in the CDR3. The V segment lost 6 bases and the J segment 2 bases; nucleotides outside the gene matches: 7. Germline CDR1 PRHDT, CDR2 FYEKMQ (reference sequence). CDR3 residues: CASSSGDRPYEQYF. The CDR3 region has the DNA TGTGCCAGCAGTTCCGGGGACAGACCCTACGAGCAGTACTTC.

The V call is TRBV6-5, the J call TRBJ2-7; 9 bases match TRBD1. The CDR3 length is 15 residues. Germline V gives CDR1 MNHEY, CDR2 SVGAGI. V dropped 3 bases and J dropped 3; count of bases not matched to a gene: 6. This CDR3 reads CASSYGQGSGYEQYF. The CDR3 DNA sequence: TGTGCCAGCAGTTATGGACAGGGGTCGGGCTACGAGCAGTACTTC.

The chain links TRBV12-5 to TRBJ2-7; 10 nucleotides line up with TRBD1. The ends lost 7 bases at V and 4 bases at J; junction bases unmatched: 7. This CDR3 contains 14 residues. Per germline, CDR1 LGHNT and CDR2 FRNRAP. Written as DNA, the CDR3 is TGTGCTAGTGCCTCGACAGGGGGCGGGTACGAGCAGTACTTC. Protein sequence: CASASTGGGYEQYF.

The chain joins TRBV10-3 to TRBJ2-7, with TRBD1 identical over 9 bases. V was clipped by 4 bases and J by 5 bases; unmatched bases: 6. Germline loops: CDR1 ENHRY, CDR2 SYGVKD. The CDR3 consists of 14 residues. CDR3 in DNA: TGTGCCATCAGTGGGGACAGGGATATCGACGAGCAGTACTTC. It codes for CAISGDRDIDEQYF.

J is TRBJ2-1 and V is TRBV27, with 9 positions matching TRBD1. Germline assignment: CDR1 MNHEY and CDR2 SMNVEV (reference sequence). The CDR3 covers 14 residues. Losses at the gene ends were 5 bases for V and 3 bases for J; bases not matched to a gene: 2. CDR3 region: CASSGQGNYNEQFF. The DNA for the CDR3 is TGTGCCAGCAGTGGACAGGGGAACTACAATGAGCAGTTCTTC.

The chain couples TRBV27 to TRBJ2-2, with D perhaps TRBD1 or TRBD2 (5 bases each). Germline assignment: CDR1 MNHEY and CDR2 SMNVEV (reference sequence). The CDR3 contains 15 residues. V lost 5 bases and J 7 bases, leaving 17 bases between the germline ends. The CDR3 region is CASSTFRDGIGELFF. The CDR3 DNA reads TGTGCCAGCAGTACGTTTAGGGACGGGATCGGGGAGCTGTTTTTT.

The J gene is TRBJ1-1, the V gene TRBV11-2, with a weak D call TRBD1 (5 bases). V dropped 6 bases and J dropped 6 bases, with 14 bases sitting between them. The germline CDR1 and CDR2 sequences are SGHAT and FQNNGV. This CDR3 has 13 amino acids. Here the CDR3 DNA reads TGTGCCAGCAGTTTTAGCGGGGCAGCTGAAGCTTTCTTT. It encodes CASSFSGAAEAFF.